This record covers a single T cell receptor (beta chain). Its antigen is unknown. Sequencing used immunoSEQ multiplex PCR; TCRdb keeps in-frame clones, though not all of them. Of 110,000 to 150,000 clones listed, over 90% are singletons. This specimen belongs to a study of CD4+ T cells in melanoma. Study-wide results and limits: A reported correlation linked neoantigen-specific CD4+ T cells to CD8+, macrophage and B cell function.

Per the germline V gene, CDR1 is MNHNS and CDR2 is SASEGT. Between the trimmed V and J ends, which lost 5 bases and 2 bases, there was a span of 13 bases. This CDR3 spans 14 amino acids. The origin of this receptor is a human donor with melanoma. The chain has TRBV6-1 and TRBJ2-7, with a possible D match to TRBD1 (5 bases). The CDR3 sequence is CASSPPLTAYEQYF. CDR3 in DNA: TGTGCCAGCAGTCCCCCTCTGACAGCCTACGAGCAGTACTTC.